This entry lists 18 T cell receptor beta chains sequenced from one sample in a study of T cells in localized non-small cell lung cancer. Profiling relied on immunoSEQ multiplex PCR, and the TCRdb table lists in-frame clones only, not all of them. The sample lists about 26,000 clones, 88% occurring once. Sample: peripheral blood, taken before any cancer treatment. The receptors were gathered from an older female donor with stage II squamous cell lung carcinoma.

In its sample, this clone was seen once. The chain joins TRBV6-1 to TRBJ1-4, with D unclear. Between the trimmed V and J ends, which lost 7 bases and 5 bases, there was a span of 14 bases. CDR1 MNHNS and CDR2 SASEGT come from the germline V gene. This CDR3 spans 14 amino acids. Here the CDR3 reads CASMTGGSNEKLFF. CDR3 bases: TGTGCCAGCATGACGGGAGGGTCCAATGAAAAACTGTTTTTT.

This CDR3 reads CASSSRTGPYEQYF. CDR3 DNA: TGTGCCAGTAGTTCCCGGACAGGACCCTACGAGCAGTACTTC. This chain connects TRBV19 to TRBJ2-7; TRBD1 agrees at 7 bases. CDR1 is LNHDA and CDR2 is SQIVND in the germline V gene (reference sequence). The CDR3 runs to 14 residues. The V segment lost 5 bases and the J segment 2 bases; nucleotides outside the gene matches: 6.

The chain is built from TRBV21-1 and TRBJ2-7; the table gives TRBD1 as D, unverified against the DNA. TRBV21-1 is a pseudogene. The CDR3 extends over 12 amino acids. The CDR3 coding sequence is TGTGCCAGCATTGGCAGGGGCTACGAGCAGTACTTC. This translates into CASIGRGYEQYF.

The gene calls are TRBV11-3 and TRBJ1-5; D call uncertain. Per germline, CDR1 SGHNT and CDR2 YENEEA. V gave up 1 base and J gave up 5 bases, with 12 bases separating them. The CDR3 consists of 15 residues. Written as DNA, the CDR3 is TGTGCCAGCAGCTTAGTCGTATCCTCCCATCAGCCCCAGCATTTT. Its protein product is CASSLVVSSHQPQHF.

The V call is TRBV6-1, the J call TRBJ2-7; TRBD2 agrees at 10 bases. The V segment lost 6 bases and the J segment 3 bases; nucleotides outside the gene matches: 2. The CDR3 runs 13 residues. Germline V gene data show CDR1 as MNHNS and CDR2 as SASEGT. The CDR3 DNA follows: TGTGCCAGCAGGGCTAGCGGGGGCTACGAGCAGTACTTC. Its translation: CASRASGGYEQYF.

The chain links TRBV27 to TRBJ1-1, with D perhaps matching TRBD1 (6 bases). This CDR3 is built from 14 residues. V was pared by 4 bases and J by 3 bases, with 12 bases between. Germline V gene sequence: CDR1 MNHEY, CDR2 SMNVEV (reference sequence). CDR3 sequence (DNA): TGTGCCAGCAGTTCCCGAGGGGGTTACACTGAAGCTTTCTTT. Amino acid sequence: CASSSRGGYTEAFF.

This clone appeared a few times. The V call is TRBV21-1, the J call TRBJ1-1; the table calls TRBD1, which could not be checked here. TRBV21-1 is a pseudogene. The CDR3 length is 16 residues. The CDR3 loop reads CASSKGTVGAPRGAFF. DNA of the CDR3: TGTGCCAGCAGCAAAGGGACAGTGGGGGCACCGAGGGGAGCTTTCTTT.

The V call is TRBV5-4, the J call TRBJ2-7; the match to TRBD2 covers 7 bases. This CDR3 is built from 15 residues. Germline loops: CDR1 SGHNT, CDR2 YYREEE (reference sequence). V lost 4 bases to trimming and J lost 2 bases; unmatched junction nucleotides: 9. This chain's CDR3 is CASSLGGGRAYEQYF. The CDR3 DNA follows: TGTGCCAGCAGCCTTGGAGGAGGGAGGGCCTACGAGCAGTACTTC.

The chain combines TRBV19 with TRBJ1-6; 7 positions agree with TRBD1. This CDR3 has 15 residues. V shed 7 bases, J shed 7 bases, and the junction held 10 bases outside the gene matches. CDR1 and CDR2 from the germline V gene are LNHDA and SQIVND (reference sequence). This CDR3 reads CASMNLQGRNSPLHF. The CDR3 nucleotides are TGTGCCAGTATGAACCTACAGGGGAGGAATTCACCCCTCCACTTT.

This clone was picked up one time. The chain has TRBV10-1 and TRBJ2-1; 9 bases map to TRBD2. Germline lookup yields CDR1 WNHNN and CDR2 SYGVQD (reference sequence). This CDR3 region has 15 residues. Trimming cost V 3 bases and J 5 bases; bases outside gene matches: 5. In DNA form, the CDR3 reads TGCGCCAGCAGTGACCTGGTAGCGGGAGACAATGAGCAGTTCTTC. Amino acid sequence: CASSDLVAGDNEQFF.

This clone appeared a few times. The chain employs TRBV11-2 and TRBJ2-3, with a tentative D call TRBD1 (6 bases). Per the germline V gene, CDR1 is SGHAT and CDR2 is FQNNGV. CDR3 length: 16 residues. Trimming pared 5 bases from V and 3 bases from J, leaving 18 bases between. In DNA form, the CDR3 reads TGTGCCAGCAGCCCAAGGGCGGACAGAGCAACAGATACGCAGTATTTT. This codes for CASSPRADRATDTQYF.

The chain joins TRBV6-6 to TRBJ2-7; tentatively, D is TRBD1 or TRBD2 (5 bases each). CDR3 length: 12 amino acids. The V end lost 2 bases, the J end lost 10 bases, and 12 bases lay between the germline ends. Germline V lookup: CDR1 MNHNY, CDR2 SVGAGI (reference sequence). CDR3 DNA: TGTGCCAGCAGTTACGGGACCCGGGGACAGTACTTC. This encodes CASSYGTRGQYF.

Here the CDR3 DNA reads TGCGCCAGCAGCCAGATCCGGGGGGGAATTTCCTACGAGCAGTACTTC. This sequence encodes CASSQIRGGISYEQYF. The V call is TRBV5-1, the J call TRBJ2-7; TRBD2 matches at 8 bases. After removal of 4 bases from V and 1 base from J, the junction contained 10 bases not matched to a gene. The CDR3 contains 16 residues. From germline, CDR1 is SGHRS and CDR2 YFSETQ.

This clone was counted a single time. The rearrangement links TRBV28 to TRBJ1-6; D call uncertain. The CDR3 loop spans 11 amino acids. Looked up from germline, CDR1 is MDHEN and CDR2 is SYDVKM. Trimming took 8 bases from V and 15 from J, leaving 14 bases between them. The CDR3 is CASLLRESLHF. CDR3 DNA sequence: TGTGCCAGCCTGTTGAGGGAAAGCCTCCACTTT.

V is TRBV7-9 and J is TRBJ2-5, with 7 bases aligning to TRBD2. CDR3 size: 14 residues. Trimming cost V 5 bases and J 7 bases; bases outside gene matches: 10. Germline CDR1 reads SEHNR; CDR2 reads FQNEAQ (reference sequence). CDR3 in DNA: TGTGCCAGCAGCCGCGCCGGGGGAGGGGCGACCCAGTACTTC. Encoded protein: CASSRAGGGATQYF.

On this clone itself: Germline is not matched at one junction end, which may reflect a read error. This chain links TRBV15 with TRBJ1-2; D not certain. The V gene's germline CDR1 is LNHNV and CDR2 YYDKDF (reference sequence). The CDR3 has 12 amino acids. The chain's CDR3 is CAISRDRVGYTF. In nucleotides, the CDR3 is TGTGCCATCAGCAGAGATAGGGTGGGCTACACCTTC.

The chain recombines TRBV18 with TRBJ2-2; D is unclear. CDR1 is KGHSH and CDR2 is LQKENI in the germline V gene. CDR3 length equals 15 residues. V lost 2 bases and J 2 bases, leaving 9 bases between the germline ends. The CDR3 is CASSPMSRNTGELFF. CDR3 DNA sequence: TGTGCCAGCTCACCAATGAGTAGAAACACCGGGGAGCTGTTTTTT.

J is TRBJ2-6 and V is TRBV10-3; weak D call: TRBD2 (5 bases). The germline CDR1 and CDR2 sequences are ENHRY and SYGVKD. Deletions cut 10 bases from V and 0 bases from J, with 16 bases between. The CDR3 is 16 residues long. The CDR3 loop reads CATADLAISGANVLTF. The CDR3 nucleotides are TGTGCCACCGCAGATCTAGCTATCTCTGGGGCCAACGTCCTGACTTTC.